The table lists the clone carrying this T cell receptor beta chain with a few counts. The target antigen is unknown. The CDR3 is 15 residues long. V shed 3 bases and J shed 2 bases, with 15 bases lying between them. Germline V gene lookup returns CDR1 SGHRS and CDR2 YFSETQ. TCRdb analysed the 5' RACE reads with MiXCR anew, one entry per CDR3 protein. The table records tens of thousands of distinct CDR3 sequences, roughly a sixth of them present only once. This record comes from a study of T-cell memory formation after mild COVID-19. Overall study results and limits: Contracting clones, day 15 to 85, had balanced CD4/CD8, and later expanders favored CD4+.

The clonotype originates from an adult woman who had mild COVID-19 (a few samples of this study predate the infection). Cell type and time point are not known. This sequence joins TRBV5-1 and TRBJ2-7, with D perhaps being TRBD1 or TRBD2 (5 bases each). The sequencing sample was made of PBMCs or a T cell subset sorted from them (not recorded which). The CDR3 region is CASSSPGTQTYEQYF. Here the CDR3 DNA reads TGCGCCAGCAGCTCCCCGGGGACGCAAACCTACGAGCAGTACTTC.